Shown below are 8 T cell receptor beta chains from a single sample sequenced in a study of blood T cell repertoires in COVID-19. The protocol was immunoSEQ multiplex PCR, while the TCRdb copy is restricted to in-frame clones and leaves out a portion. The sample contains roughly 250,000 clones, approximately 85% of which appear only once. Specimen: PBMCs or T cells enriched from blood (not recorded which). All receptors come from a woman between 45 and 60 years old who had recovered from COVID-19.

The chain employs TRBV5-4 and TRBJ1-3, with D perhaps TRBD1 (5 bases). Germline V CDR1 and CDR2: SGHNT, YYREEE (reference sequence). Trimming left V 5 bases short and J 1 base short, with 16 bases between. The CDR3 length is 16 residues. The CDR3 sequence: CASSPGGGKSGNTIYF. The CDR3 DNA sequence: TGTGCCAGCAGTCCCGGGGGGGGGAAGTCTGGAAACACCATATATTTT. Variable domain in full (rest from reference TRBV5-4 and TRBJ1-3): ETGVTQSPTHLIKTRGQQVTLRCSSQSGHNTVSWYQQALGQGPQFIFQYYREEENGRGNFPPRFSGLQFPNYSSELNVNALELDDSALYLCASSPGGGKSGNTIYFGEGSWLTVV.

The chain carries TRBV7-9 and TRBJ1-5; D is undetermined. V lost 5 bases to trimming and J lost 4 bases, with 12 bases between them. CDR3 length equals 14 residues. Germline V gives CDR1 SEHNR, CDR2 FQNEAQ (reference sequence). In DNA form, the CDR3 reads TGTGCCAGCAGCCCGGCAGCGGTAAATCAGCCCCAGCATTTT. Its protein is CASSPAAVNQPQHF. Full variable domain (outside the CDR3, taken from reference TRBV7-9 and TRBJ1-5): DTGVSQNPRHKITKRGQNVTFRCDPISEHNRLYWYRQTLGQGPEFLTYFQNEAQLEKSRLLSDRFSAERPKGSFSTLEIQRTEQGDSAMYLCASSPAAVNQPQHFGDGTRLSIL.

The rearrangement joins TRBV3-1 (or the pseudogene TRBV3-2) to TRBJ2-2; the match to TRBD1 covers 7 bases. V gave up 0 bases and J gave up 0 bases; unmatched junction bases: 4. The length of the CDR3 is 17 residues. The germline gives CDR1 LGHDT, CDR2 YNNKEL (reference sequence). This CDR3 is CASSQDPQGSNTGELFF. In DNA form, the CDR3 reads TGTGCCAGCAGCCAAGATCCACAGGGGTCGAACACCGGGGAGCTGTTTTTT.

V usage is TRBV4-1 and J usage is TRBJ2-3; D gene uncertain. Trimming removed 1 base from V and 5 bases from J, with 10 bases in between. Germline V gene sequence: CDR1 MGHRA, CDR2 YSYEKL. The CDR3 totals 14 residues. Here the CDR3 reads CASSQAMGVDTQYF. For the CDR3, the DNA is TGCGCCAGCAGCCAAGCCATGGGCGTAGATACGCAGTATTTT.

The chain employs TRBV28 and TRBJ2-7, with 7 bases matching TRBD2. Looked up from germline, CDR1 is MDHEN and CDR2 is SYDVKM. J was trimmed by 4 bases and V by 4 bases; bases with no gene match: 10. CDR3 size: 15 residues. This chain's CDR3 is CASSSHSGRPYEQYF. The DNA for the CDR3 is TGTGCCAGCAGTTCTCATAGCGGGCGCCCTTACGAGCAGTACTTC.

CDR3 nucleotide sequence: TGTGCCAGCAGCTTGGGGGGGACAGTTTGGCGCCTCTACAATGAGCAGTTCTTC. It encodes CASSLGGTVWRLYNEQFF. This sequence joins TRBV5-4 and TRBJ2-1; TRBD1 agrees at 7 bases. Germline CDR1 reads SGHNT; CDR2 reads YYREEE (reference sequence). The trim removed 0 bases at V and 3 bases at J, leaving 12 bases unmatched. The CDR3 has 18 amino acids.

This clone has a handful of counts. This sequence joins TRBV27 and TRBJ2-1, with 12 bases that match TRBD2. With V trimmed by 8 bases and J by 7 bases, 6 bases remained unmatched. There are 14 residues in the CDR3. Germline lookup yields CDR1 MNHEY and CDR2 SMNVEV (reference sequence). The CDR3 sequence is CASYGLAGRNEQFF. The CDR3 DNA sequence: TGTGCCAGCTATGGACTAGCGGGAAGGAATGAGCAGTTCTTC.

In this sample, this clone turned up a few times. This chain joins TRBV2 and TRBJ2-3, with 8 bases identical to TRBD2. There are 16 residues in the CDR3. The trim removed 4 bases at V and 0 bases at J, leaving 6 bases unmatched. Germline lookup yields CDR1 SNHLY and CDR2 FYNNEI. The CDR3 is CASSVNSGASTDTQYF. In DNA form, the CDR3 reads TGTGCCAGCAGTGTAAATAGCGGGGCCAGCACAGATACGCAGTATTTT. Together with reference TRBV2 and TRBJ2-3, the CDR3 gives the full variable domain: EPEVTQTPSHQVTQMGQEVILRCVPISNHLYFYWYRQILGQKVEFLVSFYNNEISEKSEIFDDQFSVERPDGSNFTLKIRSTKLEDSAMYFCASSVNSGASTDTQYFGPGTRLTVL.